This T cell receptor beta chain was captured in a study of graft-versus-host responses after intestinal transplantation. Whole-study findings and limits: Declines in HvG clones occurring early post-transplant were associated with peak circulating GvH clone levels.

A note on this clone: Its antigen is not identified.

V trimming: 2 bases; J trimming: 4 bases; junction bases outside the gene matches: 6. CDR1 and CDR2 from the germline V gene are MNHEY and SVGAGI. CDR3 length: 16 residues. This table comes from immunoSEQ multiplex PCR, and its TCRdb copy is limited to in-frame clones, with some not included. The repertoire holds 45,000 to 55,000 clones, 90% to 95% seen once, with around 6.1% in the top ten. Sequencing used PBMCs, obtained about 800 days after a first intestinal transplant, on the day of a second. The TCR sequence derives from a human patient who received an intestinal transplant, so some T cells may come from the graft donor. V is TRBV6-5 and J is TRBJ1-2; 11 nucleotides align to TRBD1. CDR3 sequence: CASSYRPGQGGYGYTF. For the CDR3, the DNA is TGTGCCAGCAGTTACAGGCCGGGACAGGGGGGCTATGGCTACACCTTC.